This T cell receptor beta chain came from a study of regulatory T cells in long-lasting Graves disease. The germline gives CDR1 MNHEY, CDR2 SVGEGT. This CDR3 contains 14 residues. V lost 11 bases and J lost 8; bases outside the gene matches: 15. Time point specified: newly diagnosed GD, antithyroid drugs for less than 3 months. Construction of the TCR library relied on RNA isolated from PBMCs. Arm-PCR of CDR3 regions and iRepertoire HTBI primers were used to build TCR beta libraries. TCRdb fed the multiplex PCR reads into MiXCR, producing one record per CDR3 protein. The sample consists of 410,000 or so distinct CDR3 sequences, 14% to 15% of them appearing once. Only a few counts were recorded for this clonotype. These same data were also listed under a study on T cells in Graves' hyperthyroidism and ophthalmopathy.

The V gene is TRBV6-2 or TRBV6-3, the J gene TRBJ2-1, with 7 bases fitting TRBD2. This sample comprised peripheral blood mononuclear cells (PBMCs), obtained at new diagnosis, from a patient treated with antithyroid drugs. This TCR was recovered from a woman in her 30s with Graves disease. CDR3 in amino acids: CASRAGNVIDEQFF. CDR3 nucleotide sequence: TGTGCCTCTCGAGCGGGAAACGTGATAGATGAGCAGTTCTTC.